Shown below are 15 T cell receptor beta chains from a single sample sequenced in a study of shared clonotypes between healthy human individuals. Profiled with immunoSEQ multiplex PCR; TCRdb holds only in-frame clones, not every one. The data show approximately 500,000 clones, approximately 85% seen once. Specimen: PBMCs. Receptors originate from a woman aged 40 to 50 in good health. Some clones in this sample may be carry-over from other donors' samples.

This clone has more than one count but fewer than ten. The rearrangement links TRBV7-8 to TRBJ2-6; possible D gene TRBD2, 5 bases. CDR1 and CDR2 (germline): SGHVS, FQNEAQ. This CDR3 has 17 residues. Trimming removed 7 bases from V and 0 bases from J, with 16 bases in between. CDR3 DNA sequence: TGTGCCAGCACCCGAGGGCACGCCACCTCTGGGGCCAACGTCCTGACTTTC. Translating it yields CASTRGHATSGANVLTF.

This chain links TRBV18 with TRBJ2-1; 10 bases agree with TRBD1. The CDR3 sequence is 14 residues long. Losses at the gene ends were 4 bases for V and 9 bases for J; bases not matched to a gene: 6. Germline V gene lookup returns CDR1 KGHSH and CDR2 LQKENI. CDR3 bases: TGTGCCAGCTCACTGGGACAGGGGCACAGTGAGCAGTTCTTC. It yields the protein CASSLGQGHSEQFF.

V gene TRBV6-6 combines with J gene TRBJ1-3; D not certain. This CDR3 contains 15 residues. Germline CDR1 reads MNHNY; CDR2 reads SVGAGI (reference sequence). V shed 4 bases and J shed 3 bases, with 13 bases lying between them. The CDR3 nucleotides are TGTGCCAGCAGTTCCAATTTTGGCTTTGGAAACACCATATATTTT. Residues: CASSSNFGFGNTIYF.

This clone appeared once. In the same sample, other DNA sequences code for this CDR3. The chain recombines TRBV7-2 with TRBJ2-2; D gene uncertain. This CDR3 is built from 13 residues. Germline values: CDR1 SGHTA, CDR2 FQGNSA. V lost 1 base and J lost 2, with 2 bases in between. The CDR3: CASSLGNTGELFF. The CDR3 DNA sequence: TGTGCCAGCAGCTTAGGTAACACCGGGGAGCTGTTTTTT.

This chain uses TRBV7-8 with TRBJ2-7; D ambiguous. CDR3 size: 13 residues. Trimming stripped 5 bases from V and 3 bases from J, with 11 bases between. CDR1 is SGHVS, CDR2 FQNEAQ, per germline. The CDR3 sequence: CASSRTIDYEQYF. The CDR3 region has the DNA TGTGCCAGCAGCCGTACGATAGACTACGAGCAGTACTTC. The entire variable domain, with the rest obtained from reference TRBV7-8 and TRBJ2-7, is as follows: GAGVSQSPRYKVAKRGQDVALRCDPISGHVSLFWYQQALGQGPEFLTYFQNEAQLDKSGLPSDRFFAERPEGSVSTLKIQRTQQEDSAVYLCASSRTIDYEQYFGPGTRLTVT.

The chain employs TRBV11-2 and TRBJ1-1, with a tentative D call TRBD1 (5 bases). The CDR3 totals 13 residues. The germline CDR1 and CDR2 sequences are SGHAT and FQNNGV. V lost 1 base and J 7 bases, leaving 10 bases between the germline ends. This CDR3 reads CASSLGGHLEAFF. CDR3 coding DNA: TGTGCCAGCAGCTTAGGCGGACACCTTGAAGCTTTCTTT.

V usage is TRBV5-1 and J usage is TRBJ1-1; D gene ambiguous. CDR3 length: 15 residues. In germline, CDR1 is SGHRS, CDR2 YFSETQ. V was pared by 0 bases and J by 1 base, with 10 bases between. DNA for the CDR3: TGCGCCAGCAGCTTGGGCTTACGGACGAACACTGAAGCTTTCTTT. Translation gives CASSLGLRTNTEAFF.

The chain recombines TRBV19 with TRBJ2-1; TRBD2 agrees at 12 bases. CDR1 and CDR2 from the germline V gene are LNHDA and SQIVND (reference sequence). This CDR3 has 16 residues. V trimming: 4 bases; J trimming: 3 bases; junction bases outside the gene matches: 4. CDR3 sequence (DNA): TGTGCCAGTAGTACCCCTAGCGGGAGGGTCTACAATGAGCAGTTCTTC. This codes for CASSTPSGRVYNEQFF.

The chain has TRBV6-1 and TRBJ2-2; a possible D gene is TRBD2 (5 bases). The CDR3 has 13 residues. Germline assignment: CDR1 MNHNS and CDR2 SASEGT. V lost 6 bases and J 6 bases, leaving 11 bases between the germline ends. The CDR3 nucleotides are TGTGCCAGCAGCCGACGGGGTTCCGGGGAGCTGTTTTTT. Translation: CASSRRGSGELFF.

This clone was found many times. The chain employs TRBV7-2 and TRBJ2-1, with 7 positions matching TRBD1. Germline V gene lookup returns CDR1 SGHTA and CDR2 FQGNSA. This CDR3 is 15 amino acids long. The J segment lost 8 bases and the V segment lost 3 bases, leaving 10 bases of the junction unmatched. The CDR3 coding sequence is TGTGCCAGCAGCTTCGGAAGGGGGCCTCGCCATGAGCAGTTCTTC. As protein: CASSFGRGPRHEQFF.

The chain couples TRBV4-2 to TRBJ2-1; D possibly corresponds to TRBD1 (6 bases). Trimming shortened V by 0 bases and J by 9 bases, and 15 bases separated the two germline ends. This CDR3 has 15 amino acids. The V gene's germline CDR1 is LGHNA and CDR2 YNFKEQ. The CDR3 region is CASSQDSNRESEQFF. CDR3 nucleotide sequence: TGTGCCAGCAGCCAAGACTCAAACAGGGAAAGTGAGCAGTTCTTC.

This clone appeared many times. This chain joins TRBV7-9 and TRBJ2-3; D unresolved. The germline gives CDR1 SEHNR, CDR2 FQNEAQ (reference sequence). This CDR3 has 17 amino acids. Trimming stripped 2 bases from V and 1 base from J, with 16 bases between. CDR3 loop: CASSLSLGEGRTDTQYF. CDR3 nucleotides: TGTGCCAGCAGCTTATCTTTGGGTGAAGGACGCACAGATACGCAGTATTTT.

As DNA, the CDR3 is TGTGCCAGCAGTTCCGGGACTAGCCCGTATACGCAGTATTTT. It yields the protein CASSSGTSPYTQYF. The chain combines TRBV27 with TRBJ2-3; 9 nucleotides match TRBD2. Germline CDR1 MNHEY, CDR2 SMNVEV (reference sequence). After removal of 4 bases from V and 7 bases from J, the junction contained 6 bases not matched to a gene. The CDR3 spans 14 residues.

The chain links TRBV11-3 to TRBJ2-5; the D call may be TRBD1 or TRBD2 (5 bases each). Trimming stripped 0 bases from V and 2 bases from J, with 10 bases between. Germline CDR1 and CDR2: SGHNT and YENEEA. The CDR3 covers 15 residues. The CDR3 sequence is CASSLDGTPQETQYF. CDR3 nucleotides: TGTGCCAGCAGCTTAGACGGGACCCCTCAAGAGACCCAGTACTTC.

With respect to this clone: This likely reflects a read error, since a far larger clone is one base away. CDR3 DNA: TGTGCCATCGAGGGAGGGGGGAATTATAGCTACACCTTC. Translation: CAIEGGGNYSYTF. V is TRBV6-1 and J is TRBJ1-2, with D tentatively TRBD1 (6 bases). Germline-derived CDR1 and CDR2 are MNHNS and SASEGT. This CDR3 is built from 13 residues. The V and J ends lost 10 bases and 9 bases respectively, with 21 bases between them.